This T cell receptor beta chain was captured by sequencing in a study of identical twins. The study's findings and limits: Out-of-frame beta chain sequences displayed weaker excess sharing between twins.

A single record per CDR3 protein comes from TCRdb applying MiXCR to the 5' RACE reads. The table shows 550,000 to 700,000 distinct CDR3 sequences, with 21% occurring only once. This clonotype has ten or more counts. What it binds is not known. Another study also made use of these data, one on T cells expressing NK-cell markers. In that study: It is unclear if expanded NKG2C-expressing clones target HCMV antigens.

Material: PBMCs. The TCR was taken from a woman between 18 and 30 years old in good health.

Written as DNA, the CDR3 is TGTGCCAGCAGTTTGAACGTCCTCTACAATGAGCAGTTCTTC. The encoded protein is CASSLNVLYNEQFF. This chain links TRBV6-5 with TRBJ2-1; D unclear. The V end lost 4 bases, the J end lost 3 bases, and 10 bases lay between the germline ends. This CDR3 comprises 14 residues. The germline CDR1 and CDR2 sequences are MNHEY and SVGAGI.